This T cell receptor beta chain was recovered during a study of shared clonotypes between healthy human individuals. Study summary: Donors had three CD4 naive, three CD4 memory, two CD8 naive and one CD8 memory plate apiece.

The CDR3 runs to 17 residues. Germline V gives CDR1 SEHNR, CDR2 FQNEAQ (reference sequence). The V and J ends lost 4 bases and 3 bases respectively, with 19 bases between them. Study results and caveats: Naive subsets usually exceeded memory subsets in estimated richness. Sequencing depth was expected to influence donor clonotype sharing.

Some clones are missing from TCRdb's copy, which holds only in-frame ones; the method was immunoSEQ multiplex PCR. There are approximately 2.1 million clones in the sample; about 92% occur only once, and 0.39% lies in the top ten. Notes on this clone: Its specificity is not known.

The sequencing input was naive CD4+ T cells from PBMCs. Indicated subset: CD45RA+ positively selected. The sequence derives from a man aged 18 to 30 in good health. Some clones in this sample may be carry-over from other donors' samples. The V gene is TRBV7-9, the J gene TRBJ2-1; perhaps TRBD2 as D (5 bases). The CDR3 loop reads CASSSFSGERNYNEQFF. The DNA for the CDR3 is TGTGCCAGCAGCTCCTTTTCCGGGGAGCGAAACTACAATGAGCAGTTCTTC.